The 18 T cell receptor beta chains below come from one sample, sequenced in a study of response to subunit inactivated influenza vaccine. In TCRdb, the RT-PCR reads were re-called with MiXCR into one record per CDR3 protein. The table includes 170,000 or so distinct CDR3 sequences, about 10% detected once. The sequencing used CD8+ T cells sorted from PBMCs, collected less than 30 months after vaccination. The receptor set was obtained from a man aged 50 to 69 who received an inactivated influenza vaccine.

As to this clonotype: Just one base apart from a much larger clone, this may be a read error. V and J are TRBV9 and TRBJ2-2; 7 bases are a match to TRBD2. The germline CDR1 and CDR2 sequences are SGDLS and YYNGEE. The CDR3 sequence is 15 residues long. V was pared by 10 bases and J by 8 bases, with 17 bases of the junction left unmatched. This chain's CDR3 is CARRPAGDLYGELFF. The CDR3 bases are TGTGCCCGCCGACCGGCGGGAGATCTATATGGGGAGCTGTTTTTT.

This clonotype was seen only a few times. The V gene is TRBV20-1, the J gene TRBJ2-5; 7 nucleotides agree with TRBD2. The CDR3 has 16 amino acids. From germline, CDR1 is DFQATT and CDR2 SNEGSKA (reference sequence). V trimming: 6 bases; J trimming: 5 bases; junction bases outside the gene matches: 18. CDR3 loop: CSANPPWLAEGETQYF. CDR3 sequence (DNA): TGCAGTGCCAACCCCCCCTGGCTAGCGGAGGGGGAGACCCAGTACTTC.

The V and J genes are TRBV7-6 and TRBJ2-1, with a tentative D call TRBD1 (5 bases). CDR1 is SGHVS and CDR2 is FNYEAQ in the germline V gene. CDR3 length: 15 amino acids. V lost 1 base to trimming and J lost 8 bases, with 15 bases between them. The CDR3 DNA sequence: TGTGCCAGCAGCTTAGAGATGGCAGGGTACTATGAGCAGTTCTTC. Translation: CASSLEMAGYYEQFF.

The V gene is TRBV12-3 or TRBV12-4, the J gene TRBJ2-2, with 7 bases lining up with TRBD1. CDR3 length equals 20 residues. The junction had 17 bases not matched to a gene; V was cut back by 4 bases and J by 0 bases. The CDR3 DNA is TGTGCCAGCAGTTGGGGGATTTATCTAAGGGACAGCACGAACACCGGGGAGCTGTTTTTT. Protein sequence: CASSWGIYLRDSTNTGELFF.

In this sample, this clonotype turned up a few times. This chain joins TRBV10-3 and TRBJ1-1; D remains ambiguous. There are 15 residues in the CDR3. Trimming pared 1 base from V and 1 base from J, leaving 10 bases between. Looked up from germline, CDR1 is ENHRY and CDR2 is SYGVKD. CDR3 nucleotides: TGTGCCATCAGTGAGTATGGACGGGGGAACACTGAAGCTTTCTTT. Its translation is CAISEYGRGNTEAFF.

The rearrangement uses TRBV18 and TRBJ1-3, with D perhaps matching TRBD1 (5 bases). The germline V gene has CDR1 KGHSH and CDR2 LQKENI. Trimming cost V 3 bases and J 7 bases, with 25 bases left between them. The CDR3 loop spans 18 amino acids. The CDR3 coding sequence is TGTGCCAGCTCACCCTCTCCCCGTGGGAACAGGAGATTCAACACCATATATTTT. This gives the protein CASSPSPRGNRRFNTIYF.

This clonotype was detected a few times. The rearrangement joins TRBV6-2 or TRBV6-3 to TRBJ1-1; D gene unclear. In germline, CDR1 is MNHEY, CDR2 SVGEGT. Trimming stripped 6 bases from V and 8 bases from J, with 10 bases between. The CDR3 consists of 11 residues. In nucleotides, the CDR3 is TGTGCCAGCAGCAGGACTCGGGAAGCTTTCTTT. This gives the protein CASSRTREAFF.

This clonotype was detected many times. The chain is built from TRBV28 and TRBJ2-1; TRBD1 or TRBD2 may be the D gene (6 bases each). Germline V gives CDR1 MDHEN, CDR2 SYDVKM. Trimming cost V 4 bases and J 4 bases, with 20 bases left between them. The CDR3 has 17 residues. CDR3 in amino acids: CASSSPVAGEDYNEQFF. The CDR3, as DNA: TGTGCCAGCAGTTCACCCGTGGCAGGGGAGGATTACAATGAGCAGTTCTTC.

The V and J genes are TRBV10-3 and TRBJ2-2; D not certain. CDR1 and CDR2 (germline): ENHRY, SYGVKD. Trimming left V 7 bases short and J 0 bases short, with 12 bases between. The CDR3 contains 15 residues. CDR3 DNA: TGTGCCATCAACTCACGGGTTGCGAACACCGGGGAGCTGTTTTTT. Protein: CAINSRVANTGELFF.

The V gene is TRBV29-1, the J gene TRBJ2-7; D could derive from TRBD1 or TRBD2 (6 bases each). V was trimmed by 6 bases and J by 3 bases, leaving 21 bases between them. The CDR3 has 15 amino acids. CDR1 is SQVTM and CDR2 is ANQGSEA in the germline V gene. CDR3 sequence (DNA): TGCAGCGTGGAGGGGGTTAAACAGGGTAACTACGAGCAGTACTTC. This codes for CSVEGVKQGNYEQYF.

This chain links TRBV11-2 with TRBJ2-3; TRBD1 agrees at 7 bases. The germline V gene has CDR1 SGHAT and CDR2 FQNNGV. The J segment lost 2 bases and the V segment lost 5 bases, leaving 7 bases of the junction unmatched. The CDR3 contains 15 residues. The CDR3 DNA follows: TGTGCCAGCAGCACTTGGGACAGAGACACAGATACGCAGTATTTT. Protein: CASSTWDRDTDTQYF.

This clonotype has just one count. The rearrangement joins TRBV27 to TRBJ2-2, with unresolved D. This CDR3 has 13 amino acids. V lost 11 bases and J lost 4, with 14 bases in between. CDR1 MNHEY and CDR2 SMNVEV come from the germline V gene (reference sequence). CDR3 nucleotide sequence: TGTGCCGCCGGCAGGCCGAGCACCGGGGAGCTGTTTTTT. This codes for CAAGRPSTGELFF.

This clonotype was picked up a small number of times. This chain uses TRBV7-9 with TRBJ1-2; D may be TRBD1 (6 bases). From germline, CDR1 is SEHNR and CDR2 FQNEAQ (reference sequence). V was shortened by 2 bases and J by 8 bases, with 12 bases between the two germline ends. The CDR3 length is 13 residues. The CDR3 coding sequence is TGTGCCAGCAGCTTAAGTGGACAGTTCGGCTACACCTTC. Translated, it gives CASSLSGQFGYTF.

The chain links TRBV6-2 or TRBV6-3 to TRBJ2-7; D remains unclear. Germline V gene sequence: CDR1 MNHEY, CDR2 SVGEGT. V was cut by 6 bases and J by 6 bases, with 9 bases left in between. CDR3 length: 11 residues. As DNA, the CDR3 is TGTGCCAGCAGCCGCCCGGGCGAGCAGTACTTC. As protein: CASSRPGEQYF.

This clonotype was counted only a few times. The chain has TRBV18 and TRBJ2-4, with TRBD1 matching 7 bases. The CDR3 is 13 amino acids. CDR1 is KGHSH, CDR2 LQKENI, per germline. V lost 6 bases and J lost 6; bases outside the gene matches: 5. The chain's CDR3 is CASSLRDRNIQYF. The CDR3 bases are TGTGCCAGCTCCCTCCGGGACAGAAACATTCAGTACTTC.

This clonotype was counted ten times or more. This chain links TRBV6-2 or TRBV6-3 with TRBJ2-1, with a possible D match to TRBD2 (6 bases). Germline CDR1 and CDR2: MNHEY and SVGEGT. Trimming took 2 bases from V and 6 from J, leaving 8 bases between them. The CDR3 consists of 13 residues. The CDR3 DNA sequence: TGTGCCAGCAGTTACCTCGGGGGCAATGAGCAGTTCTTC. This encodes CASSYLGGNEQFF.

This clonotype was recorded a few times. The V call is TRBV25-1, the J call TRBJ2-5; TRBD1 matches 9 bases. This CDR3 spans 16 amino acids. The germline V gene has CDR1 MGHDK and CDR2 SYGVNS. The J segment lost 1 base and the V segment lost 2 bases, leaving 5 bases of the junction unmatched. CDR3 residues: CASSERDRAFQETQYF. For the CDR3, the DNA is TGTGCCAGCAGTGAAAGGGACAGGGCCTTCCAAGAGACCCAGTACTTC.

This clonotype was picked up a small number of times. The rearrangement uses TRBV12-3 or TRBV12-4 and TRBJ1-6, with TRBD1 as a possible D gene (6 bases). The V end lost 4 bases, the J end lost 6 bases, and 16 bases lay between the germline ends. The CDR3 runs to 16 residues. This CDR3 reads CASSWGRTGSNSPLHF. In DNA, the CDR3 is TGTGCCAGCAGTTGGGGGCGTACAGGGAGTAATTCACCCCTCCACTTT.